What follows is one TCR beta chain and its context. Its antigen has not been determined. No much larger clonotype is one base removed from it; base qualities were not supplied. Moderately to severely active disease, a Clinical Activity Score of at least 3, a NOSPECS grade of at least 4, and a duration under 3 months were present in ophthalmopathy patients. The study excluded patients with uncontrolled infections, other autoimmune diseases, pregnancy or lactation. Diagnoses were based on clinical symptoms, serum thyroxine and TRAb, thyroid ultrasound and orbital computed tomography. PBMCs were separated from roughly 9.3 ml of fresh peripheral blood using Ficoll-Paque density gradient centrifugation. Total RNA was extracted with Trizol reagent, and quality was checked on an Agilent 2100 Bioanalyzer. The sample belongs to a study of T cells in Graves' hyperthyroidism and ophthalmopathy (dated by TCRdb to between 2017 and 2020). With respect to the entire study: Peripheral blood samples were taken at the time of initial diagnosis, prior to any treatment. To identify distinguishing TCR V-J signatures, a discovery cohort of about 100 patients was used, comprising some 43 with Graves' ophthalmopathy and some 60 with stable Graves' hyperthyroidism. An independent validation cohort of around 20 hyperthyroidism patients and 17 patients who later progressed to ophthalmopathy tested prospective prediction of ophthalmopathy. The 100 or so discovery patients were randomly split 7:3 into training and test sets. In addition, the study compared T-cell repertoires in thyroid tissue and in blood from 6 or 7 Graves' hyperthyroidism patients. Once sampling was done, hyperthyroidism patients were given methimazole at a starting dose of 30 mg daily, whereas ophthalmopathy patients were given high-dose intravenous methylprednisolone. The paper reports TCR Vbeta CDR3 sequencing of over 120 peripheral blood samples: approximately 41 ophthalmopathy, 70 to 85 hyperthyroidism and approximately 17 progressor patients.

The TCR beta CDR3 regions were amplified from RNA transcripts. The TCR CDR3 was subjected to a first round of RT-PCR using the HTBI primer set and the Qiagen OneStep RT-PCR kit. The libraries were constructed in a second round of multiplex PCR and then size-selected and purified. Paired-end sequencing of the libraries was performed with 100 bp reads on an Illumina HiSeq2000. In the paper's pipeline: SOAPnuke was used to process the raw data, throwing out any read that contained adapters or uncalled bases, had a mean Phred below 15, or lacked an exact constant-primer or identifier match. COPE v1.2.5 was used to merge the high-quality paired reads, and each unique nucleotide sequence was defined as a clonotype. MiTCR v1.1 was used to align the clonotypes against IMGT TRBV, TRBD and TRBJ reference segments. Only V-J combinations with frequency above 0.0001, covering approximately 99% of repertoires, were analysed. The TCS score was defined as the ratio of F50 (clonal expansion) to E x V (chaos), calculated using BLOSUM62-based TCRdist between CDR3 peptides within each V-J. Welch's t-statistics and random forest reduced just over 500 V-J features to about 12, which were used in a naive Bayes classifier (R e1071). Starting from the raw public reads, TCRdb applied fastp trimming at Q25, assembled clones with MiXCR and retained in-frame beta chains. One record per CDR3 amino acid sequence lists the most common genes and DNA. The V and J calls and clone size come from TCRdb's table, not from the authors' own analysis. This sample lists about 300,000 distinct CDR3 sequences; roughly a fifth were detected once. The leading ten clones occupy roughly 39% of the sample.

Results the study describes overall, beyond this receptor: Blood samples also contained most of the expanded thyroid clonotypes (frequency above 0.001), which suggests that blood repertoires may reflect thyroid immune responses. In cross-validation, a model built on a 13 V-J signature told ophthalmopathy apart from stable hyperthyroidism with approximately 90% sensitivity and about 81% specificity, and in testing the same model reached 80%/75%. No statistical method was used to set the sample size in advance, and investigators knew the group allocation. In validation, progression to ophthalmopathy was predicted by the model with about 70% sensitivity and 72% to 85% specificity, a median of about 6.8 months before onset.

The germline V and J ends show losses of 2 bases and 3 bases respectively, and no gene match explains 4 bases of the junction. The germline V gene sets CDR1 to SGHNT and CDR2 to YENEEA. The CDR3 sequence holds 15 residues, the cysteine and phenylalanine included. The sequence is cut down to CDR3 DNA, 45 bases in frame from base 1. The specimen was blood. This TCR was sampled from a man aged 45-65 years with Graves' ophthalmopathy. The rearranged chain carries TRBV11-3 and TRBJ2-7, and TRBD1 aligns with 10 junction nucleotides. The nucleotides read TGTGCCAGCAGCTTAACCCGGGACAGGGGCTACGAGCAGTACTTC. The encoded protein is CASSLTRDRGYEQYF.